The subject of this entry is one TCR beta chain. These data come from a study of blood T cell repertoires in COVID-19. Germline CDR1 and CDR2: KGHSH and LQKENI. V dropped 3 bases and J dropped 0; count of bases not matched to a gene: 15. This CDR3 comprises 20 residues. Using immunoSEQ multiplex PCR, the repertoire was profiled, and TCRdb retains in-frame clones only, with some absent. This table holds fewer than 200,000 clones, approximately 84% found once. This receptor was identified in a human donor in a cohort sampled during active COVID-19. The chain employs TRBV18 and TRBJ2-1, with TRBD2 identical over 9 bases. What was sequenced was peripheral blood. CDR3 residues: CASSPRHGSGGRNSYNEQFF. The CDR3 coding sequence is TGTGCCAGCTCACCGCGTCACGGGAGCGGGGGGCGAAACTCCTACAATGAGCAGTTCTTC.